These T cell receptor beta chains were read from a single sample in a study of blood T cell repertoires in COVID-19. This table comes from immunoSEQ multiplex PCR, and its TCRdb copy is limited to in-frame clones, with some not included. The sample consists of hundreds of thousands of clones, around 90% of them appearing once. Sequenced: peripheral blood. The receptors here all came from a woman in her late teens or twenties who had recovered from COVID-19. Both conserved end residues are part of each CDR3. The order of the fields is J gene, clone size, D gene, V gene, CDR3 protein, CDR3 DNA. D genes are given only for firm matches. Clone size is given for some rows only: seen once, a few or many times, or a class if the clone is expanded.

TRBJ2-3,NA,NA,TRBV19,CASSPLLSGSTDTQYF,TGTGCCAGTAGTCCCCTGCTTTCAGGGAGCACAGATACGCAGTATTTT
TRBJ1-1,NA,TRBD1,TRBV30,CAWNGGDRSMSEAFF,TGTGCCTGGAATGGGGGGGACAGGTCTATGAGTGAAGCTTTCTTT
TRBJ2-5,NA,TRBD1,TRBV5-4,CASSSRQGAWETQYF,TGTGCCAGCAGCTCGAGACAGGGGGCCTGGGAGACCCAGTACTTC
TRBJ1-6,NA,NA,TRBV6-4,CASSDSRTVNSPLHF,TGTGCCAGCAGTGACTCAAGGACAGTTAATTCACCCCTCCACTTT
TRBJ2-5,NA,TRBD1,TRBV19,CASSRQGAYQETQYF,TGTGCCAGTAGCCGACAGGGGGCATACCAAGAGACCCAGTACTTC
TRBJ1-5,NA,TRBD1,TRBV15,CATSWGQGGHQPQHF,TGTGCCACCAGCTGGGGACAGGGAGGGCATCAGCCCCAGCATTTT
TRBJ2-3,NA,TRBD1,TRBV5-5,CASSLDRGQADTQYF,TGTGCCAGCAGCCTCGACAGGGGGCAGGCAGATACGCAGTATTTT
TRBJ1-6,few,NA,TRBV6-5,CASSLENTNSPLHF,TGTGCCAGCAGCCTAGAGAATACGAATTCACCCCTCCACTTT
TRBJ2-1,NA,NA,TRBV27,CASRSGNEQFF,TGTGCCAGCAGGTCGGGCAATGAGCAGTTCTTC
TRBJ1-5,NA,NA,TRBV19,CAGMNRDSNQPQHF,TGTGCCGGGATGAACAGGGATAGCAATCAGCCCCAGCATTTT
TRBJ1-1,NA,NA,TRBV21-1,CASSKSRGQGTKLAFF,TGTGCCAGCAGCAAATCTCGAGGACAGGGGACGAAGTTAGCTTTCTTT
TRBJ2-3,NA,TRBD2,TRBV7-9,CASSFLAVRTDTQYF,TGTGCCAGCAGCTTTCTAGCGGTCCGCACAGATACGCAGTATTTT
TRBJ2-3,NA,NA,TRBV11-3,CASSSRQGLTDTQYF,TGTGCCAGCAGTTCCAGACAGGGACTCACAGATACGCAGTATTTT
TRBJ1-1,NA,NA,TRBV9,CASSARDSLFTEAFF,TGTGCCAGCAGCGCCCGAGACTCTCTCTTCACTGAAGCTTTCTTT
TRBJ1-1,NA,NA,TRBV7-2,CASSLELLGRGEAFF,TGTGCCAGCAGCTTAGAGCTATTGGGCCGAGGGGAAGCTTTCTTT
TRBJ2-1,NA,TRBD2,TRBV9,CARVRTSGRVEDNEQFF,TGTGCCAGGGTTCGAACTAGCGGGAGGGTTGAGGACAATGAGCAGTTCTTC
TRBJ2-1,NA,NA,TRBV12-5,CASGEDSSYNEQFF,TGTGCTAGTGGTGAGGACAGTTCCTACAATGAGCAGTTCTTC
TRBJ1-5,NA,NA,TRBV6-1,CASSEFLVPGRNQPQHF,TGTGCCAGCAGTGAATTCCTGGTCCCTGGGCGTAATCAGCCCCAGCATTTT
TRBJ1-4,once,NA,TRBV11-3,CASSPTGVNEKLFF,TGTGCCAGCAGCCCGACAGGAGTTAATGAAAAACTGTTTTTT
TRBJ1-5,NA,NA,TRBV30,CAWSFRSNQPQHF,TGTGCCTGGAGTTTTCGTAGCAATCAGCCCCAGCATTTT
TRBJ2-1,NA,NA,TRBV6-1,CASSESRQPSNEQFF,TGTGCCAGCAGTGAATCTAGGCAGCCCTCCAATGAGCAGTTCTTC
TRBJ2-4,NA,TRBD1,TRBV5-6,CASSFGLGTGQNIQYF,TGTGCCAGCAGCTTCGGACTTGGGACAGGGCAAAACATTCAGTACTTC
TRBJ1-2,NA,NA,TRBV30,CAWSLLSPGTSYFLHGYTF,TGTGCCTGGAGCCTCCTTTCCCCCGGGACATCCTACTTTCTCCACGGCTACACCTTC
TRBJ1-1,NA,NA,TRBV29-1,CSVDAGLNTEAFF,TGCAGCGTTGATGCAGGGCTTAACACTGAAGCTTTCTTT
TRBJ1-5,NA,NA,TRBV27,CASRYGQSQHQPQHF,TGTGCCAGCAGATACGGACAGAGCCAGCATCAGCCCCAGCATTTT
TRBJ2-3,NA,TRBD2,TRBV11-2,CASSSGGFGDTQYF,TGTGCCAGCAGCTCGGGGGGGTTTGGAGATACGCAGTATTTT
TRBJ1-2,NA,NA,TRBV25-1,CASSATRSWGYTF,TGTGCCAGCAGTGCCACAAGGAGCTGGGGCTACACCTTC
TRBJ1-6,many,TRBD1,TRBV27,CASSRPGQAGGNSPLHF,TGTGCCAGCAGTCGGCCTGGACAGGCGGGAGGTAATTCACCCCTCCACTTT
TRBJ2-3,NA,TRBD1,TRBV18,CASSPNRGTDTQYF,TGTGCCAGCTCACCAAACAGGGGGACAGATACGCAGTATTTT
TRBJ1-1,NA,NA,TRBV3-1/TRBV3-2,CASSQGGRRPNTEAFF,TGTGCCAGCAGCCAAGGGGGGAGGAGGCCAAACACTGAAGCTTTCTTT
TRBJ2-1,NA,NA,TRBV9,CASSSRTYSNEQFF,TGTGCCAGCAGCTCCCGGACTTACTCCAATGAGCAGTTCTTC
TRBJ2-2,NA,NA,TRBV18,CASSRLSTGELFF,TGTGCCAGCTCACGCCTCAGCACCGGGGAGCTGTTTTTT
TRBJ2-5,NA,TRBD1,TRBV5-5,CASSGPETGEEETQYF,TGTGCCAGCAGCGGACCGGAGACAGGGGAGGAAGAGACCCAGTACTTC
TRBJ2-1,NA,TRBD1,TRBV18,CASSPTTGQGIDNEQFF,TGTGCCAGCTCACCGACCACGGGACAGGGTATTGACAATGAGCAGTTCTTC
TRBJ1-1,NA,NA,TRBV6-1,CASSEYSSDTEAFF,TGTGCCAGCAGTGAGTACTCCTCTGACACTGAAGCTTTCTTT
TRBJ2-3,NA,TRBD2,TRBV6-2/TRBV6-3,CASSYFVLAGSTDTQYF,TGTGCCAGCAGTTACTTTGTCCTAGCGGGGAGCACAGATACGCAGTATTTT
TRBJ2-2,once,TRBD1,TRBV4-3,CASSYWTGSTGELFF,TGCGCCAGCAGCTACTGGACAGGAAGCACCGGGGAGCTGTTTTTT
TRBJ2-1,NA,TRBD2,TRBV19,CASSKAGLEFDEQFF,TGTGCCAGTAGTAAGGCGGGACTAGAATTCGATGAGCAGTTCTTC
TRBJ1-4,NA,NA,TRBV28,CASSLYSKKLFF,TGTGCCAGCAGTTTATACAGTAAAAAACTGTTTTTT
TRBJ1-5,NA,TRBD1,TRBV29-1,CSVRDRGIQPQHF,TGCAGCGTCCGGGACAGGGGAATTCAGCCCCAGCATTTT
TRBJ2-1,NA,TRBD2,TRBV28,CASSPASSGRFDEQFF,TGTGCCAGCAGTCCCGCTAGTAGCGGGAGATTTGATGAGCAGTTCTTC
TRBJ1-2,NA,NA,TRBV13,CAQKGAMGYTF,TGTGCCCAGAAGGGAGCCATGGGCTACACCTTC
TRBJ2-3,once,NA,TRBV30,CACPRGSTDTQYF,TGTGCCTGCCCCCGGGGGAGCACAGATACGCAGTATTTT
TRBJ1-2,NA,NA,TRBV28,CASGQLGYGYTF,TGTGCCAGCGGACAGCTAGGCTATGGCTACACCTTC
TRBJ2-1,NA,NA,TRBV5-1,CASSSHLGGLNEQFF,TGCGCCAGCAGCTCACACCTAGGAGGGCTTAATGAGCAGTTCTTC
TRBJ1-1,NA,TRBD1,TRBV7-9,CASSLVIVGRGWNTEAFF,TGTGCCAGCAGCTTAGTGATTGTTGGCAGGGGGTGGAACACTGAAGCTTTCTTT
TRBJ1-1,few,NA,TRBV3-1/TRBV3-2,CASSQYIANTEAFF,TGTGCCAGCAGCCAGTATATAGCGAACACTGAAGCTTTCTTT
TRBJ2-1,NA,NA,TRBV4-1,CASSPEMSSYNEQFF,TGCGCCAGCAGCCCCGAGATGAGCTCCTACAATGAGCAGTTCTTC